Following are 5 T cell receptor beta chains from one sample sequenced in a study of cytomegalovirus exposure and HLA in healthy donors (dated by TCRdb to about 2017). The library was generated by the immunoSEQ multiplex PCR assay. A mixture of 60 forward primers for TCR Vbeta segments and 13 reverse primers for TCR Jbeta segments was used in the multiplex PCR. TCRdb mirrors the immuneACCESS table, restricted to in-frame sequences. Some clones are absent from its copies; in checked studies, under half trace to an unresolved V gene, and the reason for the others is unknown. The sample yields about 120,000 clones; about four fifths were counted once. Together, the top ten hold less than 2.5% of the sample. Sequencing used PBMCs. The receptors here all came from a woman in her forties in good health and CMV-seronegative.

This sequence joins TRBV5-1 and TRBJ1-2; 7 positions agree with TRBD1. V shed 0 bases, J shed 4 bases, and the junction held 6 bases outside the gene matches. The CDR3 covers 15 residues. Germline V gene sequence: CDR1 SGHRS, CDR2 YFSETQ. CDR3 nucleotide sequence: TGCGCCAGCAGCTTGGGATCAACAGGGGTCTATGGCTACACCTTC. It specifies CASSLGSTGVYGYTF.

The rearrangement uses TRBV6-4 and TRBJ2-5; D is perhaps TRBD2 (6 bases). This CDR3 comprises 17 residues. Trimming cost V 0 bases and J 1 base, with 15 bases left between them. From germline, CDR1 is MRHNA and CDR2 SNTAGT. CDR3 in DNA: TGTGCCAGCAGTGACTCGAAGGCCGGAGGGAGCCAAGAGACCCAGTACTTC. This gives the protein CASSDSKAGGSQETQYF.

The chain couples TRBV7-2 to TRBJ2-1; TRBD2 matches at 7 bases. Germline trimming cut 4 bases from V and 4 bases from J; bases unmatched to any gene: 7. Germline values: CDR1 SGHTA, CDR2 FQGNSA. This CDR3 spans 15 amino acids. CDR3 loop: CASSSQRDRYNEQFF. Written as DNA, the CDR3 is TGTGCCAGCAGCTCGCAGCGGGACCGGTACAATGAGCAGTTCTTC.

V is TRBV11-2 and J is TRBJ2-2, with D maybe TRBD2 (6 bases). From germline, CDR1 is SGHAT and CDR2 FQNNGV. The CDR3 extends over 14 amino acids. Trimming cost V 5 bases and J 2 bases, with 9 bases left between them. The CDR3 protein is CASSISGNTGELFF. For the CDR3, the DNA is TGTGCCAGCAGCATTAGCGGAAACACCGGGGAGCTGTTTTTT.

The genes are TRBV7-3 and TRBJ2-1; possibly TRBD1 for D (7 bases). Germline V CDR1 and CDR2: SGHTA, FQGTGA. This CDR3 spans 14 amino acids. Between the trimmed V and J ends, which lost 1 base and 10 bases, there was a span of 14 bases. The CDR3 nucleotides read TGTGCCAGCAGCTTAAGGGGGGACAGCCTCGAGCAGTTCTTC. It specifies CASSLRGDSLEQFF. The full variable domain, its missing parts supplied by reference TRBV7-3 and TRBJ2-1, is GAGVSQTPSNKVTEKGKYVELRCDPISGHTALYWYRQSLGQGPEFLIYFQGTGAADDSGLPNDRFFAVRPEGSVSTLKIQRTERGDSAVYLCASSLRGDSLEQFFGPGTRLTVL.